A single sample gave rise to the 25 T cell receptor beta chains below, sequenced in a study of sequential checkpoint blockade in melanoma. Profiled with immunoSEQ multiplex PCR; TCRdb holds only in-frame clones, not every one. The repertoire holds around 20,000 clones, with over 75% as singletons. Treatment: randomized to nivolumab then ipilimumab (arm A) or the reverse (arm B). Sequencing used CD8+ T cells sorted from blood (inferred from file names), obtained from a patient given nivolumab and ipilimumab in sequence. The receptors were gathered from a human donor with melanoma.

This clone appeared once. This chain links TRBV6-1 with TRBJ2-7, with D perhaps TRBD2 (5 bases). From germline, CDR1 is MNHNS and CDR2 SASEGT. Trimming shortened V by 8 bases and J by 2 bases, and 10 bases separated the two germline ends. This CDR3 region has 12 residues. Written as DNA, the CDR3 is TGTGCCAGCTCCTCCGGGACCTACGAGCAGTACTTC. Its protein is CASSSGTYEQYF.

This sequence joins TRBV29-1 and TRBJ2-5; 7 bases align to TRBD2. The J call could be wrong; TRBJ2-7 is a better fit for the DNA end. This CDR3 contains 13 residues. CDR1 SQVTM and CDR2 ANQGSEA come from the germline V gene. In DNA, the CDR3 is TGCAGCGTTGCGGGAGGACTGGAATTCGAGCAGTACTTC. Encoded protein: CSVAGGLEFEQYF.

The genes are TRBV4-2 and TRBJ2-1, with D perhaps matching TRBD2 (5 bases). With 0 bases removed from V and 0 bases from J, the gap between germline ends came to 9 bases. There are 16 residues in the CDR3. CDR1 LGHNA and CDR2 YNFKEQ come from the germline V gene. CDR3 DNA sequence: TGTGCCAGCAGCCAAGACGACGGGAACTCCTACAATGAGCAGTTCTTC. The encoded protein is CASSQDDGNSYNEQFF.

The chain employs TRBV21-1 and TRBJ1-3; TRBD1, the D gene given by the table, was not confirmed from the DNA. TRBV21-1 is a known pseudogene. The CDR3 contains 17 residues. The DNA of the CDR3 is TGTGCCAGCAGCAAGGTTCGACAGGGTCCCGGGGGAAACACCATATATTTT. It translates to CASSKVRQGPGGNTIYF.

This sequence joins TRBV9 and TRBJ1-2, with D unclear. Germline V lookup: CDR1 SGDLS, CDR2 YYNGEE. This CDR3 is built from 14 residues. The V end lost 0 bases, the J end lost 1 base, and 7 bases lay between the germline ends. CDR3 amino acids: CASSVGGNNYGYTF. The DNA of the CDR3 is TGTGCCAGCAGCGTAGGAGGGAATAACTATGGCTACACCTTC.

The rearrangement links TRBV5-1 to TRBJ2-3; TRBD2 matches 12 bases. This CDR3 region has 16 residues. The V segment lost 3 bases and the J segment 7 bases; nucleotides outside the gene matches: 9. Germline CDR1 is SGHRS and CDR2 is YFSETQ. CDR3 bases: TGCGCCAGCAGCTCCAGGACTAGCGGGAATATTAATACGCAGTATTTT. Its translation: CASSSRTSGNINTQYF.

The chain is built from TRBV4-1 and TRBJ1-2; a possible D gene is TRBD1 (5 bases). CDR1 is MGHRA, CDR2 YSYEKL, per germline. The CDR3 runs to 13 residues. V lost 6 bases, J lost 7 bases, and 15 bases lay in between. CDR3 loop: CASSLMGRVGYTF. CDR3 DNA: TGCGCCAGCAGTCTGATGGGGCGAGTTGGCTACACCTTC.

This clone was seen just once. The chain couples TRBV6-5 to TRBJ1-5; tentative D call: TRBD1 (6 bases). The CDR3 length is 14 residues. The ends were cut back, 6 bases at V and 7 bases at J, with 16 bases in the middle. CDR1 and CDR2 (germline): MNHEY, SVGAGI. This CDR3 reads CASRPTGPGQPQHF. CDR3 sequence (DNA): TGTGCCAGCAGGCCAACAGGGCCAGGACAGCCCCAGCATTTT.

V is TRBV15 and J is TRBJ1-5, with D possibly TRBD1 on 6 matching bases. This CDR3 has 16 amino acids. Germline V gives CDR1 LNHNV, CDR2 YYDKDF (reference sequence). Deletions cut 8 bases from V and 1 base from J, with 18 bases between. The CDR3 DNA follows: TGTGCCACCTCAGATGAGACAGGCAACAGCAATCAGCCCCAGCATTTT. It encodes CATSDETGNSNQPQHF. The complete variable domain, with remaining parts taken from reference TRBV15 and TRBJ1-5, reads DAMVIQNPRYQVTQFGKPVTLSCSQTLNHNVMYWYQQKSSQAPKLLFHYYDKDFNNEADTPDNFQSRRPNTSFCFLDIRSPGLGDTAMYLCATSDETGNSNQPQHFGDGTRLSIL.

The chain couples TRBV2 to TRBJ1-1; 7 bases agree with TRBD1. Germline loops: CDR1 SNHLY, CDR2 FYNNEI. Germline trimming cut 6 bases from V and 6 bases from J; bases unmatched to any gene: 10. This CDR3 has 14 residues. The CDR3 coding sequence is TGTGCCAGCAGGGGGACAGAGGGGATGGCTGAAGCTTTCTTT. It yields the protein CASRGTEGMAEAFF. The variable domain in full, with the rest retrieved from reference TRBV2 and TRBJ1-1, is EPEVTQTPSHQVTQMGQEVILRCVPISNHLYFYWYRQILGQKVEFLVSFYNNEISEKSEIFDDQFSVERPDGSNFTLKIRSTKLEDSAMYFCASRGTEGMAEAFFGQGTRLTVV.

The CDR3 loop reads CASSDPGVAGGGAGELFF. The CDR3 bases are TGTGCCAGCAGTGACCCCGGAGTAGCGGGAGGGGGTGCCGGGGAGCTGTTTTTT. The chain couples TRBV25-1 to TRBJ2-2; 11 bases are a match to TRBD2. V lost 3 bases to trimming and J lost 6 bases; unmatched junction nucleotides: 12. The CDR3 runs to 18 residues. Germline V lookup: CDR1 MGHDK, CDR2 SYGVNS.

The V gene is TRBV27, the J gene TRBJ2-1, with TRBD1 matching over 9 bases. V shed 5 bases and J 8 bases; nucleotides not matched to a gene: 7. The CDR3 consists of 14 residues. Germline values: CDR1 MNHEY, CDR2 SMNVEV (reference sequence). CDR3 in amino acids: CASSLGQGVYEQFF. CDR3 in DNA: TGTGCCAGCAGTCTGGGACAGGGTGTCTATGAGCAGTTCTTC.

This chain uses TRBV7-2 with TRBJ2-5; D call uncertain. In germline, CDR1 is SGHTA, CDR2 FQGNSA. This CDR3 comprises 14 residues. The V end was cut by 7 bases, the J end by 5 bases, with 17 bases between. The DNA for the CDR3 is TGTGCCAGCACCGAGGCGGCTAGTACCGAGACCCAGTACTTC. Translation gives CASTEAASTETQYF.

V is TRBV7-9 and J is TRBJ2-7; 7 positions agree with TRBD1. The V gene end was trimmed by 3 bases and the J gene end by 0 bases; junction bases not matched to a gene: 5. Germline loops: CDR1 SEHNR, CDR2 FQNEAQ (reference sequence). CDR3 size: 15 residues. The CDR3 loop reads CASSFTGESSYEQYF. CDR3 sequence (DNA): TGTGCCAGCAGCTTTACAGGGGAGAGCTCCTACGAGCAGTACTTC. Complete variable domain (other parts from reference TRBV7-9 and TRBJ2-7): DTGVSQNPRHKITKRGQNVTFRCDPISEHNRLYWYRQTLGQGPEFLTYFQNEAQLEKSRLLSDRFSAERPKGSFSTLEIQRTEQGDSAMYLCASSFTGESSYEQYFGPGTRLTVT.

The V call is TRBV9, the J call TRBJ1-5; 9 positions match TRBD1. The germline V gene encodes CDR1 SGDLS and CDR2 YYNGEE. This CDR3 is 14 amino acids long. With 4 bases clipped from V and 9 bases from J, the junction kept 8 bases outside the gene matches. The CDR3 sequence is CASSTGQGLLPQHF. CDR3 coding DNA: TGTGCCAGCAGCACCGGACAGGGGTTGTTGCCCCAGCATTTT.

This sequence joins TRBV28 and TRBJ2-7, with TRBD1 as a possible D gene (6 bases). Trimming left V 5 bases short and J 6 bases short, with 11 bases between. Germline V gene data show CDR1 as MDHEN and CDR2 as SYDVKM. The CDR3 spans 12 residues. CDR3 sequence reads: CASSNTGFEQYF. The CDR3 DNA is TGTGCCAGCAGTAATACAGGGTTCGAGCAGTACTTC. Full variable domain (remainder filled in from reference TRBV28 and TRBJ2-7): DVKVTQSSRYLVKRTGEKVFLECVQDMDHENMFWYRQDPGLGLRLIYFSYDVKMKEKGDIPEGYSVSREKKERFSLILESASTNQTSMYLCASSNTGFEQYFGPGTRLTVT.

The V and J genes are TRBV2 and TRBJ1-5; TRBD1 is a possible D gene (5 bases). Germline CDR1 SNHLY, CDR2 FYNNEI. V was clipped by 3 bases and J by 4 bases, with 7 bases between them. This CDR3 contains 13 residues. CDR3 residues: CASSDRENQPQHF. The CDR3 DNA sequence: TGTGCCAGCAGTGACAGGGAAAATCAGCCCCAGCATTTT.

The chain couples TRBV11-2 to TRBJ2-3, with 9 bases matching TRBD1. The V segment lost 6 bases and the J segment 2 bases; nucleotides outside the gene matches: 3. In germline, CDR1 is SGHAT, CDR2 FQNNGV. The CDR3 totals 14 residues. The CDR3 region is CASRPQGATDTQYF. The DNA of the CDR3 is TGTGCCAGCAGGCCACAGGGGGCCACAGATACGCAGTATTTT.

This rearrangement joins TRBV6-5 to TRBJ2-7; 8 nucleotides line up with TRBD1. The V gene's germline CDR1 is MNHEY and CDR2 SVGAGI. Trimming cost V 7 bases and J 0 bases; bases outside gene matches: 8. The CDR3 is 15 amino acids. The CDR3 spells CASTRDRFHSYEQYF. The CDR3 DNA follows: TGTGCCAGCACCCGGGACAGGTTCCACTCCTACGAGCAGTACTTC.

Here the CDR3 reads CASWGLAGNYEQYF. The DNA of the CDR3 is TGTGCCAGCTGGGGACTAGCGGGGAACTACGAGCAGTACTTC. The chain employs TRBV2 and TRBJ2-7; 13 bases agree with TRBD2. CDR3 length equals 14 residues. J lost 3 bases, V lost 8 bases, and 4 bases had no gene match. The germline gives CDR1 SNHLY, CDR2 FYNNEI.

J is TRBJ2-3 and V is TRBV15; tentatively, D is TRBD2 (5 bases). The germline V gene has CDR1 LNHNV and CDR2 YYDKDF (reference sequence). The V gene lost 6 bases and the J gene lost 6 bases, with 13 bases spanning the gap. The CDR3 runs to 13 residues. The CDR3 DNA follows: TGTGCCACCAGTGCGGGCGGAAGCGATACGCAGTATTTT. It translates to CATSAGGSDTQYF.

The genes are TRBV6-9 and TRBJ2-7; TRBD1 matches 9 bases. V dropped 2 bases and J dropped 6; count of bases not matched to a gene: 8. The CDR3 has 15 amino acids. Germline CDR1 and CDR2: MNHGY and SVAAGI. This CDR3 is CASSYRGTGKVEQYF. CDR3 bases: TGTGCCAGCAGTTATCGAGGGACAGGGAAGGTCGAGCAGTACTTC.

The gene calls are TRBV5-6 and TRBJ2-1; TRBD2 aligns across 9 bases. CDR1 and CDR2 (germline): SGHDT, YYEEEE. V shed 0 bases, J shed 4 bases, and the junction held 2 bases outside the gene matches. The CDR3 length is 15 residues. As DNA, the CDR3 is TGTGCCAGCAGCTTGGGACTAGCGGTTTACAATGAGCAGTTCTTC. Translation: CASSLGLAVYNEQFF.

The chain links TRBV4-2 to TRBJ1-1; D call uncertain. The V gene's germline CDR1 is LGHNA and CDR2 YNFKEQ. The CDR3 is 17 amino acids. V dropped 3 bases and J dropped 2 bases, with 19 bases sitting between them. CDR3: CASSQSLGRQSNTEAFF. CDR3 nucleotides: TGTGCCAGCAGCCAGTCCCTAGGAAGGCAGAGCAACACTGAAGCTTTCTTT.

The V and J genes are TRBV5-6 and TRBJ2-5; 7 bases line up with TRBD1. V lost 3 bases, J lost 3 bases, and 5 bases stayed unmatched. CDR1 and CDR2 (germline): SGHDT, YYEEEE. The CDR3 consists of 14 residues. The CDR3 DNA reads TGTGCCAGCAGCTCGACAGGGATCAAAGAGACCCAGTACTTC. This sequence encodes CASSSTGIKETQYF.